This passage covers 18 T cell receptor beta chains from one sample sequenced in a study of PD-1 blockade in classical Hodgkin lymphoma. The method was immunoSEQ multiplex PCR; TCRdb's version includes in-frame clones alone and lacks a portion of them. Of more than 90,000 clones in the sample, around 78% were seen once. The time point is: cycle 4 day 1 (C4D1), after 5 to 7 weeks of nivolumab. Relapse was seen in all patients after autologous stem cell transplantation, and brentuximab vedotin exposure was variable. This sample comprised peripheral blood mononuclear cells (PBMCs), obtained before the fourth cycle of nivolumab. Source of these receptors: a human donor with classical Hodgkin lymphoma.

This chain connects TRBV11-2 to TRBJ2-1; 15 bases are shared with TRBD2. This CDR3 spans 19 amino acids. J was trimmed by 2 bases and V by 4 bases; bases with no gene match: 9. Looked up from germline, CDR1 is SGHAT and CDR2 is FQNNGV. The CDR3 spells CASSSLPGLAGGTYNEQFF. The CDR3 DNA follows: TGTGCCAGCAGCTCGCTACCGGGACTAGCGGGAGGCACCTACAATGAGCAGTTCTTC.

Here the CDR3 DNA reads TGTGCCAGTAGTCTCGGGGAACTCTATGGCTACACCTTC. It translates to CASSLGELYGYTF. The rearrangement links TRBV19 to TRBJ1-2; no reliable D call. V lost 5 bases, J lost 4 bases, and 11 bases lay in between. The germline CDR1 and CDR2 sequences are LNHDA and SQIVND (reference sequence). This CDR3 has 13 residues. Full variable domain (outside the CDR3, taken from reference TRBV19 and TRBJ1-2): DGGITQSPKYLFRKEGQNVTLSCEQNLNHDAMYWYRQDPGQGLRLIYYSQIVNDFQKGDIAEGYSVSREKKESFPLTVTSAQKNPTAFYLCASSLGELYGYTFGSGTRLTVV.

Only one count was recorded for this clone. The rearrangement uses TRBV7-9 and TRBJ2-7, with 8 nucleotides matching TRBD1. Germline loops: CDR1 SEHNR, CDR2 FQNEAQ (reference sequence). The CDR3 sequence is 12 residues long. The V gene end was trimmed by 6 bases and the J gene end by 6 bases; junction bases not matched to a gene: 4. The CDR3 DNA reads TGTGCCAGCAGTCCGGACAGGGCCGAGCAGTACTTC. Protein: CASSPDRAEQYF.

This clone was seen more than once but under ten times. V is TRBV6-5 and J is TRBJ2-1; D is undetermined. V gave up 0 bases and J gave up 2 bases, with 8 bases separating them. The CDR3 totals 15 residues. CDR1 and CDR2 (germline): MNHEY, SVGAGI. The DNA for the CDR3 is TGTGCCAGCAGTTACTCTCAGGAGACCTACAATGAGCAGTTCTTC. Translated: CASSYSQETYNEQFF.

This sequence joins TRBV19 and TRBJ1-1; maybe TRBD1 (5 bases). CDR3 size: 15 residues. V lost 1 base to trimming and J lost 4 bases, with 13 bases between them. Germline V gene data show CDR1 as LNHDA and CDR2 as SQIVND (reference sequence). The DNA for the CDR3 is TGTGCCAGTAGTATAGTATGGGACTTGGGCACTGAAGCTTTCTTT. This codes for CASSIVWDLGTEAFF.

The V call is TRBV30, the J call TRBJ2-1; TRBD2 matches at 11 bases. V trimming: 1 base; J trimming: 0 bases; junction bases outside the gene matches: 5. This CDR3 comprises 17 residues. The germline V gene encodes CDR1 GTSNPN and CDR2 SVGIG (reference sequence). The CDR3 is CAWSAGTSGVSYNEQFF. CDR3 bases: TGTGCCTGGAGTGCCGGGACTAGCGGCGTCTCCTACAATGAGCAGTTCTTC.

The V call is TRBV9, the J call TRBJ2-7; D remains ambiguous. V shed 4 bases and J shed 9 bases, with 14 bases lying between them. Germline CDR1 and CDR2: SGDLS and YYNGEE. This CDR3 spans 12 amino acids. The CDR3 loop is CASSPYTGRQYF. CDR3 nucleotide sequence: TGTGCCAGCAGCCCCTACACCGGAAGGCAGTACTTC.

The chain carries TRBV19 and TRBJ2-3; 10 bases are a match to TRBD2. Germline V gives CDR1 LNHDA, CDR2 SQIVND (reference sequence). CDR3 length: 14 amino acids. V trimming: 3 bases; J trimming: 3 bases; junction bases outside the gene matches: 0. The CDR3 sequence: CASSISGRTDTQYF. The CDR3 nucleotides read TGTGCCAGTAGTATTAGCGGGAGGACAGATACGCAGTATTTT.

CDR3 sequence: CASSEALGSGSGYNEQFF. The CDR3, as DNA: TGTGCCAGCAGTGAAGCGCTGGGGAGCGGGAGTGGGTACAATGAGCAGTTCTTC. V usage is TRBV2 and J usage is TRBJ2-1; 8 bases map to TRBD2. Per the germline V gene, CDR1 is SNHLY and CDR2 is FYNNEI. The CDR3 runs to 18 residues. Trimming cost V 0 bases and J 4 bases; bases outside gene matches: 11.

The J gene is TRBJ1-1, the V gene TRBV5-1, with unresolved D. In germline, CDR1 is SGHRS, CDR2 YFSETQ. This CDR3 comprises 15 residues. V was cut by 0 bases and J by 10 bases, with 19 bases left in between. This CDR3 is CASSLGLNSPERAFF. The CDR3 region has the DNA TGCGCCAGCAGCTTGGGGTTAAACTCCCCGGAGCGAGCTTTCTTT.

This chain links TRBV2 with TRBJ2-6, with a possible D match to TRBD1 (6 bases). CDR1 SNHLY and CDR2 FYNNEI come from the germline V gene. Trimming took 4 bases from V and 2 from J, leaving 12 bases between them. There are 16 residues in the CDR3. The CDR3 DNA reads TGTGCCAGCAGTGCCCCCCCAGGGGCTGGGGCCAACGTCCTGACTTTC. Its translation is CASSAPPGAGANVLTF.

The chain couples TRBV29-1 to TRBJ2-3; 9 bases line up with TRBD1. The CDR3 totals 12 residues. Germline CDR1 reads SQVTM; CDR2 reads ANQGSEA. Losses at the gene ends were 8 bases for V and 4 bases for J; bases not matched to a gene: 4. Here the CDR3 reads CSTWTGADTQYF. Written as DNA, the CDR3 is TGCAGCACCTGGACAGGGGCAGATACGCAGTATTTT.

In DNA, the CDR3 is TGTGCCACCTCTATTGCGGACCGGTACCAAGAGACCCAGTACTTC. Translating gives CATSIADRYQETQYF. The gene calls are TRBV19 and TRBJ2-5, with D unclear. The CDR3 is 15 amino acids. V was clipped by 10 bases and J by 0 bases, with 18 bases between them. Germline lookup yields CDR1 LNHDA and CDR2 SQIVND (reference sequence).

The chain has TRBV7-2 and TRBJ2-7, with 10 bases aligning to TRBD2. J gave up 5 bases and V 2 bases, and 0 bases lay outside the gene matches. The CDR3 is 13 residues long. CDR1 SGHTA and CDR2 FQGNSA come from the germline V gene. CDR3 sequence reads: CASSLSGRDEQYF. The CDR3 DNA reads as TGTGCCAGCAGCTTAAGCGGGAGGGACGAGCAGTACTTC. Complete variable domain (other parts from reference TRBV7-2 and TRBJ2-7): GAGVSQSPSNKVTEKGKDVELRCDPISGHTALYWYRQSLGQGLEFLIYFQGNSAPDKSGLPSDRFSAERTGGSVSTLTIQRTQQEDSAVYLCASSLSGRDEQYFGPGTRLTVT.

The genes are TRBV19 and TRBJ1-2; D not certain. CDR3 length: 14 residues. Germline loops: CDR1 LNHDA, CDR2 SQIVND (reference sequence). Trimming cost V 8 bases and J 3 bases, with 16 bases left between them. In DNA, the CDR3 is TGTGCCAGTTCACCGGTCCCCCCTTACTATGGCTACACCTTC. It yields the protein CASSPVPPYYGYTF.

The chain is built from TRBV5-1 and TRBJ2-7, with D unresolved. V lost 0 bases and J 2 bases, leaving 15 bases between the germline ends. This CDR3 region has 16 residues. The germline CDR1 and CDR2 sequences are SGHRS and YFSETQ. The CDR3 spells CASSLAATPNAYEQYF. In DNA, the CDR3 is TGCGCCAGCAGCTTGGCCGCGACACCGAATGCCTACGAGCAGTACTTC.

A single count supports this clone. V and J are TRBV4-3 and TRBJ2-1; 10 positions agree with TRBD2. Germline V gene lookup returns CDR1 LGHNA and CDR2 YSLEER. CDR3 length equals 17 residues. V lost 4 bases and J lost 3; bases outside the gene matches: 9. The CDR3 nucleotides read TGCGCCAGCAGCCCACAGTCTCTAGCGGGAGTCTACAATGAGCAGTTCTTC. Amino acids: CASSPQSLAGVYNEQFF.

V usage is TRBV19 and J usage is TRBJ2-5, with TRBD1 matching over 10 bases. Germline CDR1 is LNHDA and CDR2 is SQIVND (reference sequence). Trimming cost V 4 bases and J 4 bases; bases outside gene matches: 9. CDR3 size: 16 residues. The chain's CDR3 is CASSKVRDRGGETQYF. As DNA, the CDR3 is TGTGCCAGTAGTAAAGTACGGGACAGGGGTGGAGAGACCCAGTACTTC.